Following are 4 T cell receptor beta chains from one sample sequenced in a study of radiotherapy plus CTLA-4 blockade in lung cancer. TCRdb's copy holds only in-frame clones and misses some; the assay was immunoSEQ multiplex PCR. The sample includes some 15,000 clones, 72% of them seen just once. Sequences were derived from peripheral blood, sampled from a patient treated with radiotherapy plus ipilimumab. These receptors were obtained from a human donor with non-small cell lung cancer whose response to radiotherapy plus ipilimumab could not be evaluated.

This chain joins TRBV11-2 and TRBJ1-2, with D perhaps matching TRBD1 (5 bases). Trimming shortened V by 2 bases and J by 7 bases, and 14 bases separated the two germline ends. CDR3 size: 14 residues. The germline CDR1 and CDR2 sequences are SGHAT and FQNNGV. The CDR3: CASSLSQGTGGYTF. CDR3 coding DNA: TGTGCCAGCAGCTTATCCCAAGGGACTGGTGGCTACACCTTC.

The chain couples TRBV4-2 to TRBJ1-3; 11 bases match TRBD1. V dropped 3 bases and J dropped 3; count of bases not matched to a gene: 10. Germline CDR1 and CDR2: LGHNA and YNFKEQ. The CDR3 loop spans 18 amino acids. DNA of the CDR3: TGTGCCAGCAGCCAGTCCGGGACAGGGGGTTCGGGTGGAAACACCATATATTTT. This codes for CASSQSGTGGSGGNTIYF.

The gene calls are TRBV18 and TRBJ2-3; D is perhaps TRBD1 (5 bases). The CDR3 totals 16 residues. Germline CDR1 and CDR2: KGHSH and LQKENI. V was cut by 2 bases and J by 2 bases, with 14 bases left in between. CDR3 DNA sequence: TGTGCCAGCTCACCAGTCTCTTCAGGGTACACAGATACGCAGTATTTT. It yields the protein CASSPVSSGYTDTQYF.

The V gene is TRBV9, the J gene TRBJ1-2; 8 positions match TRBD1. The J segment lost 1 base and the V segment lost 1 base, leaving 3 bases of the junction unmatched. The CDR3 is made up of 15 amino acids. Per the germline V gene, CDR1 is SGDLS and CDR2 is YYNGEE. The CDR3: CASSVSDRGNYGYTF. The CDR3 nucleotides read TGTGCCAGCAGCGTAAGTGACAGGGGTAACTATGGCTACACCTTC. Using reference TRBV9 and TRBJ1-2 for the parts outside the CDR3, the full variable domain is DSGVTQTPKHLITATGQRVTLRCSPRSGDLSVYWYQQSLDQGLQFLIQYYNGEERAKGNILERFSAQQFPDLHSELNLSSLELGDSALYFCASSVSDRGNYGYTFGSGTRLTVV.